The entry that follows covers one TCR beta chain sequence. The antigen remains unidentified. The method was immunoSEQ multiplex PCR; TCRdb's version includes in-frame clones alone and lacks a portion of them. The sample consists of tens of thousands of clones, 90% to 96% of them appearing once. The data were obtained in a study of cytomegalovirus exposure and HLA in healthy donors. General study points: According to reports, the classifier identified cytomegalovirus status with high specificity and sensitivity. Among TCR beta chains, those listed as cytomegalovirus-associated numbered about 160.

Germline V gives CDR1 SGHAT, CDR2 FQNNGV. V was clipped by 4 bases and J by 6 bases, with 19 bases between them. CDR3 length: 16 amino acids. This chain uses TRBV11-2 with TRBJ2-1; possibly TRBD2 for D (8 bases). Specimen: PBMCs. This TCR was sampled from a man younger than 30 in good health and CMV-seropositive. This chain's CDR3 is CASSSRGAGGGNEQFF. CDR3 nucleotides: TGTGCCAGCAGCTCCAGGGGGGCGGGAGGCGGCAATGAGCAGTTCTTC.